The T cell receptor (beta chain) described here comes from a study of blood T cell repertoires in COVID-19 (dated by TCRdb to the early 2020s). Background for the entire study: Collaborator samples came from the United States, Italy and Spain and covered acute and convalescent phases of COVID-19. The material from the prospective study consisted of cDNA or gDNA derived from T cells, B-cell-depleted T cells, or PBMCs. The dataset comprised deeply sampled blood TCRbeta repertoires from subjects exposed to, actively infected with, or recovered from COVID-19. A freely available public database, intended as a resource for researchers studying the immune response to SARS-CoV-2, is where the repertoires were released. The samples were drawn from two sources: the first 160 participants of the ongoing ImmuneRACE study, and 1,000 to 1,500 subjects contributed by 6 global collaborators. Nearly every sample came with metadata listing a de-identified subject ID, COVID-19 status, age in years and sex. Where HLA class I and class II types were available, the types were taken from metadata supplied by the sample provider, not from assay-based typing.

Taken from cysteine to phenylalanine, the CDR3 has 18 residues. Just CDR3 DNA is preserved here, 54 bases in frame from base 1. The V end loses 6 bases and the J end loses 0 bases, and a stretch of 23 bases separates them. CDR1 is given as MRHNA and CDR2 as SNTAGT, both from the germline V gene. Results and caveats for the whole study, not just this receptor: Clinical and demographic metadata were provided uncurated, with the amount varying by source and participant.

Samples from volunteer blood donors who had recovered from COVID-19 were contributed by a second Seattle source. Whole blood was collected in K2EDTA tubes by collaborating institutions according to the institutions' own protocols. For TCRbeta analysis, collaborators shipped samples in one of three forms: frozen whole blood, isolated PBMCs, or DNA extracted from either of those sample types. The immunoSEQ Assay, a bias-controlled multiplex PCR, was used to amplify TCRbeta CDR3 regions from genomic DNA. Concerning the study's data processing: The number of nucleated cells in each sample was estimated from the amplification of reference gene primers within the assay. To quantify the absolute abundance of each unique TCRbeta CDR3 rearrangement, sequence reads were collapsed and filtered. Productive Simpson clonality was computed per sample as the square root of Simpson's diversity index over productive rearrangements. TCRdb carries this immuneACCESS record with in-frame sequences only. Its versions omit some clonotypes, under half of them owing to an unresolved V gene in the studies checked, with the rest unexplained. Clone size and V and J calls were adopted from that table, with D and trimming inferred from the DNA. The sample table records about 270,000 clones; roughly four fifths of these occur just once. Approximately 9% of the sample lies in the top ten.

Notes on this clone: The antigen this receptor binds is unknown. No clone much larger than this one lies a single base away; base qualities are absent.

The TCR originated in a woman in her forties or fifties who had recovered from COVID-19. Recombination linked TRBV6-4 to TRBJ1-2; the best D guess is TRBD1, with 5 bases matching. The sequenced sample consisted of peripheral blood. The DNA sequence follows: TGTGCCAGCAGCCGACATGCAGGGAACGACAGAGCTAACTATGGCTACACCTTC. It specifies CASSRHAGNDRANYGYTF.